This is a list of T cell receptor beta chains from one sample in a study of cytomegalovirus exposure and HLA in healthy donors. Profiling relied on immunoSEQ multiplex PCR, and the TCRdb table lists in-frame clones only, not all of them. The sample has about 190,000 clones; roughly 80% are singletons. What was sequenced was PBMCs. The receptors originated from a woman aged 18-30 years in good health and CMV-seronegative. Each CDR3 is given with its conserved first and last residue. D genes are given only for firm matches.

TRBJ2-7	TRBV4-1	-	TGCGCCAGCAGCCAAGACGGGTCATGGCAGTACTTC	CASSQDGSWQYF
TRBJ1-2	TRBV9	-	TGTGCCAGCAGCGTAGAGGAACCGGGTGGTGGCTACACCTTC	CASSVEEPGGGYTF
TRBJ1-1	TRBV29-1	-	TGCAGCGTTGAAGGGGGGGACTCCAACACTGAAGCTTTCTTT	CSVEGGDSNTEAFF
TRBJ1-2	TRBV19	TRBD1	TGTGCCAGTAGTAGCGACAGGGCTAACTATGGCTACACCTTC	CASSSDRANYGYTF
TRBJ2-7	TRBV7-7	TRBD1	TGTGCCAGCAGCTTAGGTACCGGGACAGCCTACGAGCAGTACTTC	CASSLGTGTAYEQYF
TRBJ1-5	TRBV2	-	TGTGCCAGCAGCCCTCAGGGTTTTCGAGAAGGCAATCAGCCCCAGCATTTT	CASSPQGFREGNQPQHF
TRBJ1-1	TRBV19	-	TGTGCCAGTAGTATAACCAAGGGGGTGAAGAACACTGAAGCTTTCTTT	CASSITKGVKNTEAFF
TRBJ1-1	TRBV5-1	-	TGCGCCAGCAGGGAGGTAACGAACACTGAAGCTTTCTTT	CASREVTNTEAFF
TRBJ2-7	TRBV18	TRBD2	TGTGCCAGCTCACCTCCACAGAGCGGGACGGGCTCTAGAGAGCAGTACTTC	CASSPPQSGTGSREQYF
TRBJ2-7	TRBV6-5	TRBD1	TGTGCCAGCAGGCGGACAGGGTACAAGTACGAGCAGTACTTC	CASRRTGYKYEQYF
TRBJ2-7	TRBV11-2	-	TGTGCCAGCAGCTTAGGCCGGGACATCGGCTACGAGCAGTACTTC	CASSLGRDIGYEQYF
TRBJ2-1	TRBV7-9	-	TGTGCCAGCAGCTTACTCGGCTACAATGAGCAGTTCTTC	CASSLLGYNEQFF